This entry is about one T cell receptor (beta chain). The data were taken from a study of beta chain features in type 1 diabetes. The isolated RNA, all of it, was reverse transcribed, so expressed TCRB transcripts were what got sequenced. Sequenced naive, central memory and regulatory T cell samples produced an average of about 3.6 million reads. Clones were sequenced by immunoSEQ multiplex PCR, and TCRdb holds only the in-frame ones, with some missing. The table includes about 220,000 clones, 9.5% to 13% detected once. Germline CDR1 and CDR2: LNHDA and SQIVND (reference sequence). The CDR3 is made up of 15 amino acids. The germline V and J ends were trimmed by 4 bases and 0 bases, with 13 bases remaining between them.

The chain has TRBV19 and TRBJ2-7; maybe TRBD2 (6 bases). Sequenced sample: central memory CD4+ T cells from blood. This clonotype was sampled from a man younger than 30 in good health. CDR3 region: CASSNPGESSYEQYF. The CDR3 DNA reads TGTGCCAGTAGTAATCCGGGGGAGAGCTCCTACGAGCAGTACTTC.